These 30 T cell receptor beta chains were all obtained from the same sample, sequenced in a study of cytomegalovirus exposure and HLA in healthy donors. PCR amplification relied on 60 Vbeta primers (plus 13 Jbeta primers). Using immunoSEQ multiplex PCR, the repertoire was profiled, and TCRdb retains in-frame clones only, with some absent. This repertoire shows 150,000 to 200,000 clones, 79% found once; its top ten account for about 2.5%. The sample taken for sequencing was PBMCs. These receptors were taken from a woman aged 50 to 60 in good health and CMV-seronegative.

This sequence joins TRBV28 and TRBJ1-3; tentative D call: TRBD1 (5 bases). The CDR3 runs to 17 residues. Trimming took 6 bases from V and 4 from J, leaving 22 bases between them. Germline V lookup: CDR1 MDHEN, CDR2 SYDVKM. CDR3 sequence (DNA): TGTGCCAGCAGGGGGATGGGGACTCCTGGATGGGGAAACACCATATATTTT. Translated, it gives CASRGMGTPGWGNTIYF.

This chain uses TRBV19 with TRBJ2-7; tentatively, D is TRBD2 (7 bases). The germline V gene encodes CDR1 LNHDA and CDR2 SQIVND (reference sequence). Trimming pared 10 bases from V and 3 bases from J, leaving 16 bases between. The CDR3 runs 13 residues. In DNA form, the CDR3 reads TGTGCCACCCGCCGGGGGGCCGGCTACGAGCAGTACTTC. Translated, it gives CATRRGAGYEQYF.

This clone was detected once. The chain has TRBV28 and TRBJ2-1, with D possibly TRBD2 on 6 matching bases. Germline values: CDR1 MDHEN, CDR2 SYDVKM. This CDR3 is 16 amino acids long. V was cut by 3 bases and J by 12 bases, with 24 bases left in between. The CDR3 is CASSFAGLAIGAGQFF. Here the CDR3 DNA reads TGTGCCAGCAGTTTCGCGGGTCTAGCGATAGGTGCGGGGCAGTTCTTC.

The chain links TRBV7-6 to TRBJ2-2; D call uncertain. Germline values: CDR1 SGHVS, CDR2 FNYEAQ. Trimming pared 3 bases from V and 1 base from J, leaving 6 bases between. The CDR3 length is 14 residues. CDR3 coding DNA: TGTGCCAGCAGCTTTCAGGTGAACACCGGGGAGCTGTTTTTT. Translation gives CASSFQVNTGELFF.

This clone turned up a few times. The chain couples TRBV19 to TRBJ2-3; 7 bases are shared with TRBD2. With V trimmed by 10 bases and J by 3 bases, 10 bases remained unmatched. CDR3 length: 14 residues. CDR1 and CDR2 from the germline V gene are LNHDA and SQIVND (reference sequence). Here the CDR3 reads CATASGTVTDTQYF. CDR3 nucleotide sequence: TGTGCCACCGCAAGCGGGACGGTGACAGATACGCAGTATTTT.

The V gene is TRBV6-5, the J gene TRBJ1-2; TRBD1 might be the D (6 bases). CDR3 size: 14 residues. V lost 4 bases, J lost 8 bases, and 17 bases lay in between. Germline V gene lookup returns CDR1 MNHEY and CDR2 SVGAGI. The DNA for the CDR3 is TGTGCCAGCAGTTCCGGTGTAGCAGGGGACGGCTACACCTTC. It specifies CASSSGVAGDGYTF.

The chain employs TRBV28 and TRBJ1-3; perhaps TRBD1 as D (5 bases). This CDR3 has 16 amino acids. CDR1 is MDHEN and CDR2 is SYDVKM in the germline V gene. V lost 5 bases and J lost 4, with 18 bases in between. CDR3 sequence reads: CASSTPGRVRGNTIYF. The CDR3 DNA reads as TGTGCCAGCAGTACCCCAGGGAGGGTAAGGGGAAACACCATATATTTT.

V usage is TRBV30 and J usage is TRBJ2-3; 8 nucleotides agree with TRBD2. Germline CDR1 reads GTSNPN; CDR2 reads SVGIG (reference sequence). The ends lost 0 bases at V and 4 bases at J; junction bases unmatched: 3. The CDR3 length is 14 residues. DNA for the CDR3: TGTGCCTGGAGTGTAGCTAGCGGGCCAGATACGCAGTATTTT. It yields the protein CAWSVASGPDTQYF.

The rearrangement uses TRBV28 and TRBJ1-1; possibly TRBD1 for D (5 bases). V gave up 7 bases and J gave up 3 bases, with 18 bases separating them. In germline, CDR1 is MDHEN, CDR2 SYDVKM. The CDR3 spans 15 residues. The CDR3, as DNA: TGTGCCAGCATTAACATCCCCGGCAGGGACACTGAAGCTTTCTTT. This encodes CASINIPGRDTEAFF.

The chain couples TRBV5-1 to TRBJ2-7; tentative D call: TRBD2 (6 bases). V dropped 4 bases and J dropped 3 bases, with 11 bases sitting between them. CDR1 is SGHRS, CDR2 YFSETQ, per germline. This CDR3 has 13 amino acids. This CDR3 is CASSAPGLYEQYF. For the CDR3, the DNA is TGCGCCAGCAGCGCACCGGGACTCTACGAGCAGTACTTC. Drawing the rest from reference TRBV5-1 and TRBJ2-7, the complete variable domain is KAGVTQTPRYLIKTRGQQVTLSCSPISGHRSVSWYQQTPGQGLQFLFEYFSETQRNKGNFPGRFSGRQFSNSRSEMNVSTLELGDSALYLCASSAPGLYEQYFGPGTRLTVT.

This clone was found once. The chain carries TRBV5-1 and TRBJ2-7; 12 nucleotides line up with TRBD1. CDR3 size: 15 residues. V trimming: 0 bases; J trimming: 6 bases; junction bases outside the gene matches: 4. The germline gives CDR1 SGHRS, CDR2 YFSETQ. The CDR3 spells CASSLVPGQGAEQYF. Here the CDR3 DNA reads TGCGCCAGCAGCTTGGTTCCGGGACAGGGGGCCGAGCAGTACTTC.

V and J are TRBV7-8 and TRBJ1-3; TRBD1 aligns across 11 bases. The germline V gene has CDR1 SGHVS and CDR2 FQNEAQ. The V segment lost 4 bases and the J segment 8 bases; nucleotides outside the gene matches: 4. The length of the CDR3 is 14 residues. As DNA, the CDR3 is TGTGCCAGCAGCTCCGGGACAGGGGGATACACCATATATTTT. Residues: CASSSGTGGYTIYF.

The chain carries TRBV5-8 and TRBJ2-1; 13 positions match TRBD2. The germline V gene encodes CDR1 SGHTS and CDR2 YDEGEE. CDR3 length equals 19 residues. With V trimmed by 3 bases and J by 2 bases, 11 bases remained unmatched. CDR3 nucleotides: TGTGCCAGCAGCTGGGCCAGGACTAGCGGGGGCAGGGCCTACAATGAGCAGTTCTTC. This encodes CASSWARTSGGRAYNEQFF. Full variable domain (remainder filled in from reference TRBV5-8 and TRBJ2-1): EAGVTQSPTHLIKTRGQQATLRCSPISGHTSVYWYQQALGLGLQFLLWYDEGEERNRGNFPPRFSGRQFPNYSSELNVNALELEDSALYLCASSWARTSGGRAYNEQFFGPGTRLTVL.

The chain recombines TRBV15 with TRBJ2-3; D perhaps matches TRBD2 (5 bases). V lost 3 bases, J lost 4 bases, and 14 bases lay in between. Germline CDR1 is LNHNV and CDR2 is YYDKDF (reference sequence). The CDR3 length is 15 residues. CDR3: CATSRSTSYSDTQYF. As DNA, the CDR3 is TGTGCCACCAGCAGGTCCACTAGTTACTCAGATACGCAGTATTTT.

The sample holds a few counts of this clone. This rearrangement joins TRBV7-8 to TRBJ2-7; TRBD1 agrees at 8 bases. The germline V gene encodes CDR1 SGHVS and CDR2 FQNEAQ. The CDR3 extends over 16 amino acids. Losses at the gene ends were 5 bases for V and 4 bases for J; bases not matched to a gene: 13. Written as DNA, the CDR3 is TGTGCCAGCAGCACGACCTCCCAGGGGGCGGCTTACGAGCAGTACTTC. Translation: CASSTTSQGAAYEQYF.

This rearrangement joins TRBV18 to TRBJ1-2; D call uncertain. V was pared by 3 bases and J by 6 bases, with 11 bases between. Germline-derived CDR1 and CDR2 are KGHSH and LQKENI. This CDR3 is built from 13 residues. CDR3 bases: TGTGCCAGCTCACCTTATGACTCGCATGGCTACACCTTC. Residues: CASSPYDSHGYTF. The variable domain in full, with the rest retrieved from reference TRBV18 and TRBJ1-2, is NAGVMQNPRHLVRRRGQEARLRCSPMKGHSHVYWYRQLPEEGLKFMVYLQKENIIDESGMPKERFSAEFPKEGPSILRIQQVVRGDSAAYFCASSPYDSHGYTFGSGTRLTVV.

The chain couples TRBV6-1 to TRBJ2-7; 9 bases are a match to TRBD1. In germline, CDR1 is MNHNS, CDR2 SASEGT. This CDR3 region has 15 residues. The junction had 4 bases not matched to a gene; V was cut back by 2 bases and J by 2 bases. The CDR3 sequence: CASSETGTGPYEQYF. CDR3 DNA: TGTGCCAGCAGTGAAACCGGGACAGGGCCCTACGAGCAGTACTTC.

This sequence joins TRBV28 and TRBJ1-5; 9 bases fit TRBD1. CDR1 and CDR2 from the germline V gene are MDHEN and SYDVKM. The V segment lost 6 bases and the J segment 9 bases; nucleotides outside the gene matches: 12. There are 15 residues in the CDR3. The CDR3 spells CASSQTGTGKRPQHF. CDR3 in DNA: TGTGCCAGCAGCCAAACCGGGACAGGGAAGCGGCCCCAGCATTTT.

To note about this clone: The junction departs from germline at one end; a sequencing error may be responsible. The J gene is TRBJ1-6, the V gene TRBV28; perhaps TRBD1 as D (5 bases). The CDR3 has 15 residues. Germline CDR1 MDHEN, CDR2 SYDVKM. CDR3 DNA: TGTGCCAGCAGTTTCCGGACATCCTTTAATTCACCCCTCCACTTT. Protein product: CASSFRTSFNSPLHF.

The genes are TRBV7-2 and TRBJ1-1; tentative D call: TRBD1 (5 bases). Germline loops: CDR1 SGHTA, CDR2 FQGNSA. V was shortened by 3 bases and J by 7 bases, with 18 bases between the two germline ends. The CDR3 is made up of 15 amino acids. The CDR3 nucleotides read TGTGCCAGCAGCTTTAGCGCGGGGACTAAGGGTGAAGCTTTCTTT. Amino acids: CASSFSAGTKGEAFF.

The DNA of the CDR3 is TGTGCCAGTACAGCCAGCGGAAACACAGATACGCAGTATTTT. Translating it yields CASTASGNTDTQYF. The rearrangement uses TRBV19 and TRBJ2-3, with TRBD2 as a possible D gene (5 bases). CDR3 length: 14 residues. V lost 7 bases, J lost 2 bases, and 13 bases lay in between. Germline V gene lookup returns CDR1 LNHDA and CDR2 SQIVND (reference sequence).

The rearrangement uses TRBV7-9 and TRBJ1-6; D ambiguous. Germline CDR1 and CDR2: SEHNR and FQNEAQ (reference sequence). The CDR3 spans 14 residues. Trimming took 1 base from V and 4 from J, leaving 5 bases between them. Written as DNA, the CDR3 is TGTGCCAGCAGCTTAGAACAGTATAATTCACCCCTCCACTTT. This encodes CASSLEQYNSPLHF.

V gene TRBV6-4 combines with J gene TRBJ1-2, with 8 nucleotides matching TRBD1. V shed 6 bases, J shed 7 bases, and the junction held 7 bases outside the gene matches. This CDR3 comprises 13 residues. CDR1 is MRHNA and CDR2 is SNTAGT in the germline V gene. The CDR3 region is CASRGTGGFGYTF. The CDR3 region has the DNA TGTGCCAGCAGGGGGACAGGTGGTTTTGGCTACACCTTC.

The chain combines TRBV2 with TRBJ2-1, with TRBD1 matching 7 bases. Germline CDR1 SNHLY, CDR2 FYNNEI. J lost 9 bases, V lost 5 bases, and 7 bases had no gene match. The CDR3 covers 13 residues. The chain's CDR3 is CASSTTGLGEQFF. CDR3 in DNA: TGTGCCAGCAGTACGACAGGGCTCGGTGAGCAGTTCTTC. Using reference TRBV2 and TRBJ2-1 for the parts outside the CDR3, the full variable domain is EPEVTQTPSHQVTQMGQEVILRCVPISNHLYFYWYRQILGQKVEFLVSFYNNEISEKSEIFDDQFSVERPDGSNFTLKIRSTKLEDSAMYFCASSTTGLGEQFFGPGTRLTVL.

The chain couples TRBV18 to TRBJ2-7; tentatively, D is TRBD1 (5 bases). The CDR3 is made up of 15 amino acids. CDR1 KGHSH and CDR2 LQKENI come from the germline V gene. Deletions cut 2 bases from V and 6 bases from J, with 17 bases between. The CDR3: CASSPNQGYGSEQYF. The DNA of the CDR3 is TGTGCCAGCTCACCAAATCAGGGTTACGGATCCGAGCAGTACTTC.

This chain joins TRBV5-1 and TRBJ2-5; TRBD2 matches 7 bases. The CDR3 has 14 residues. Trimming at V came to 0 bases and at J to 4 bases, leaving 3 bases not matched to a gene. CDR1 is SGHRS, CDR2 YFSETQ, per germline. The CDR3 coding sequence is TGCGCCAGCAGCTTGGGCCCGGGGGGAGAGACCCAGTACTTC. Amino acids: CASSLGPGGETQYF.

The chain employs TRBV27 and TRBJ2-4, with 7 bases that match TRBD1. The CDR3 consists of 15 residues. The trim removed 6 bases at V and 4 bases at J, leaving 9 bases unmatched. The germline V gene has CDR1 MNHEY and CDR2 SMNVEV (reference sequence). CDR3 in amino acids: CASSPRPGQKNIQYF. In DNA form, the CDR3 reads TGTGCCAGCAGCCCTAGACCGGGACAGAAAAACATTCAGTACTTC.

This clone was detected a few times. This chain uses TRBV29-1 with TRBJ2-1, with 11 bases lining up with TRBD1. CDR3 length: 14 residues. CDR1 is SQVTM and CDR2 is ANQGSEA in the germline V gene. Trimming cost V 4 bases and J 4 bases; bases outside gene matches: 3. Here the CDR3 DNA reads TGCAGCGTTGGGGACAGGGGGATTTACAATGAGCAGTTCTTC. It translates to CSVGDRGIYNEQFF.

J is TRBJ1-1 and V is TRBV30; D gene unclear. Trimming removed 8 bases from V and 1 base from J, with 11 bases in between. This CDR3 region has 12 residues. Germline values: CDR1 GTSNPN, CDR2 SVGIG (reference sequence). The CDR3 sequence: CARRRENTEAFF. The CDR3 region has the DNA TGTGCCAGGCGGCGCGAGAACACTGAAGCTTTCTTT.

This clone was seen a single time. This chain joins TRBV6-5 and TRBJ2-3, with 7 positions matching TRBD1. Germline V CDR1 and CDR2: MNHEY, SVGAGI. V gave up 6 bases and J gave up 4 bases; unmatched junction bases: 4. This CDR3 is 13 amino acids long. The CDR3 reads CASSSDRADTQYF. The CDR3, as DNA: TGTGCCAGCAGCTCCGACAGGGCAGATACGCAGTATTTT.